The clone carrying this T cell receptor (beta chain) was seen many times. Its antigen is unknown. This specimen belongs to a study of response to subunit inactivated influenza vaccine. Findings and limits, study-wide: The authors suggested that every seasonal influenza vaccination recruits few new T cells.

TCRdb re-called the RT-PCR reads with MiXCR, one entry per CDR3 protein. The sample shows around 760,000 distinct CDR3 sequences, roughly 14% of them seen only once. V was cut by 5 bases and J by 0 bases, with 17 bases left in between. This CDR3 region has 16 residues. The germline gives CDR1 DFQATT, CDR2 SNEGSKA (reference sequence). The sequence was collected from a man aged 45-60 years who received an inactivated influenza vaccine. The sample was PBMCs from blood, taken less than 15 days before vaccination. The rearrangement joins TRBV20-1 to TRBJ1-5, with D hard to call. CDR3 coding DNA: TGCAGTGCTCCCGAGATTGAGGCTTATAGCAATCAGCCCCAGCATTTT. This sequence encodes CSAPEIEAYSNQPQHF.